A single sample is the source of the 20 T cell receptor beta chains below, sequenced in a study of cytomegalovirus exposure and HLA in healthy donors. Primers: 60 Vbeta forward and 13 Jbeta reverse. The repertoire was sequenced with immunoSEQ multiplex PCR; TCRdb's copy has only in-frame clones and lacks some. The sample contains 99,000 or so clones, around four fifths of which appear only once. Sequencing was carried out using PBMCs. These receptors were taken from a woman in her thirties or forties in good health and CMV-seropositive.

This clone was seen a handful of times. The genes are TRBV21-1 and TRBJ2-2; TRBD1, the table's D call, was not compared with the DNA. TRBV21-1 is a listed pseudogene. This CDR3 spans 21 amino acids. CDR3 DNA sequence: TGTGCCAGCAGCAAAGAAACTCAGCCAGGGGGGACCCTTAAAAACACCGGGGAGCTGTTTTTT. Translation gives CASSKETQPGGTLKNTGELFF.

The CDR3, as DNA: TGTGCCAACCCTAGCGGGAGGGTCTACATTCAGTACTTC. This sequence encodes CANPSGRVYIQYF. This chain connects TRBV21-1 to TRBJ2-4; the D call TRBD2 from the table was never checked on the DNA. TRBV21-1 is a listed pseudogene. The CDR3 has 13 residues.

The chain combines TRBV19 with TRBJ1-3, with no clear D. With 2 bases removed from V and 3 bases from J, the gap between germline ends came to 11 bases. The CDR3 totals 15 residues. Germline loops: CDR1 LNHDA, CDR2 SQIVND (reference sequence). The CDR3 nucleotides are TGTGCCAGTAGTATACGCGGTAACCTTGGAAACACCATATATTTT. Translation: CASSIRGNLGNTIYF.

This chain joins TRBV28 and TRBJ1-5; 7 nucleotides align to TRBD1. This CDR3 spans 14 amino acids. Germline CDR1 and CDR2: MDHEN and SYDVKM. V was pared by 5 bases and J by 7 bases, with 8 bases of the junction left unmatched. Here the CDR3 reads CASSPYRGRQPQHF. The CDR3 region has the DNA TGTGCCAGCAGTCCATACAGGGGAAGGCAGCCCCAGCATTTT.

The CDR3 spells CASSVQGARSEAFF. DNA of the CDR3: TGTGCCAGCAGTGTACAGGGGGCGCGAAGTGAAGCTTTCTTT. This sequence joins TRBV6-1 and TRBJ1-1, with 9 bases lining up with TRBD1. The CDR3 has 14 residues. Germline V gives CDR1 MNHNS, CDR2 SASEGT. The V segment lost 4 bases and the J segment 7 bases; nucleotides outside the gene matches: 7.

The chain uses TRBV5-8 and TRBJ1-3; unclear D gene. CDR3 length equals 17 residues. Germline V gene data show CDR1 as SGHTS and CDR2 as YDEGEE. V was shortened by 1 base and J by 0 bases, with 14 bases between the two germline ends. The CDR3 spells CASSLKRLHLSGNTIYF. CDR3 nucleotides: TGTGCCAGCAGCTTGAAACGACTCCACCTCTCTGGAAACACCATATATTTT.

In the case of this clone: Relative to the germline gene, one junction end is altered; a read error may explain this. The chain recombines TRBV7-9 with TRBJ2-2, with 12 bases aligning to TRBD1. This CDR3 region has 16 residues. Germline loops: CDR1 SEHNR, CDR2 FQNEAQ (reference sequence). The CDR3 loop is CSSSHTGQGASGELFF. The CDR3 DNA reads as TGTTCCAGCAGCCATACGGGACAGGGGGCGTCCGGGGAGCTGTTTTTT.

V is TRBV28 and J is TRBJ1-6; perhaps TRBD1 as D (5 bases). The CDR3 loop spans 18 amino acids. Trimming took 1 base from V and 8 from J, leaving 21 bases between them. Per germline, CDR1 MDHEN and CDR2 SYDVKM. The CDR3 here is CASSLLHIQGSVDSPLHF. The CDR3 coding sequence is TGTGCCAGCAGTTTATTACATATCCAGGGTAGTGTGGATTCACCCCTCCACTTT. The full variable domain, with the rest looked up from reference TRBV28 and TRBJ1-6, is DVKVTQSSRYLVKRTGEKVFLECVQDMDHENMFWYRQDPGLGLRLIYFSYDVKMKEKGDIPEGYSVSREKKERFSLILESASTNQTSMYLCASSLLHIQGSVDSPLHFGNGTRLTVT.

V usage is TRBV4-1 and J usage is TRBJ2-3; D is undetermined. Germline CDR1 MGHRA, CDR2 YSYEKL. V was shortened by 1 base and J by 0 bases, with 14 bases between the two germline ends. The length of the CDR3 is 17 residues. The CDR3: CASSQVGRSKSTDTQYF. CDR3 in DNA: TGCGCCAGCAGCCAAGTGGGCAGGTCAAAGAGCACAGATACGCAGTATTTT.

This clone turned up a few times. The chain couples TRBV11-2 to TRBJ2-7, with a possible D match to TRBD2 (6 bases). The CDR3 totals 15 residues. Trimming took off 0 bases at V and 0 bases at J, with 9 bases between the two ends. Germline V lookup: CDR1 SGHAT, CDR2 FQNNGV. As DNA, the CDR3 is TGTGCCAGCAGCTTAGAGGCTAGCGCCTCCTACGAGCAGTACTTC. Its protein product is CASSLEASASYEQYF.

The CDR3 reads CASSLGSTGDNEQFF. As DNA, the CDR3 is TGCGCCAGCAGCTTGGGGTCTACAGGGGACAATGAGCAGTTCTTC. The V and J genes are TRBV5-1 and TRBJ2-1; 7 nucleotides align to TRBD1. The CDR3 consists of 15 residues. J gave up 5 bases and V 0 bases, and 5 bases lay outside the gene matches. The germline V gene has CDR1 SGHRS and CDR2 YFSETQ.

The chain has TRBV7-9 and TRBJ1-1, with D possibly TRBD1 on 6 matching bases. Germline-derived CDR1 and CDR2 are SEHNR and FQNEAQ (reference sequence). Trimming took 6 bases from V and 0 from J, leaving 14 bases between them. CDR3 length: 15 residues. The CDR3 spells CASSIQGPLNTEAFF. As DNA, the CDR3 is TGTGCCAGCAGTATACAGGGTCCCCTGAACACTGAAGCTTTCTTT.

J is TRBJ2-7 and V is TRBV28, with D hard to call. The germline V gene encodes CDR1 MDHEN and CDR2 SYDVKM. The germline V and J ends were trimmed by 4 bases and 1 base, with 2 bases remaining between them. The CDR3 runs 11 residues. The DNA for the CDR3 is TGTGCCAGCAGTTCTTCCTACGAGCAGTACTTC. It is translated as CASSSSYEQYF. Looking up the rest from reference TRBV28 and TRBJ2-7 gives the full variable domain: DVKVTQSSRYLVKRTGEKVFLECVQDMDHENMFWYRQDPGLGLRLIYFSYDVKMKEKGDIPEGYSVSREKKERFSLILESASTNQTSMYLCASSSSYEQYFGPGTRLTVT.

The genes are TRBV5-1 and TRBJ2-7, with 9 bases that match TRBD2. The V gene end was trimmed by 2 bases and the J gene end by 2 bases; junction bases not matched to a gene: 5. The CDR3 consists of 15 residues. CDR1 and CDR2 from the germline V gene are SGHRS and YFSETQ. The chain's CDR3 is CASSLLAGQPYEQYF. The CDR3, as DNA: TGCGCCAGCAGCTTACTAGCGGGCCAACCCTACGAGCAGTACTTC.

This chain connects TRBV28 to TRBJ2-3; TRBD1 might be the D (6 bases). Looked up from germline, CDR1 is MDHEN and CDR2 is SYDVKM. This CDR3 contains 15 residues. Trimming cost V 5 bases and J 2 bases, with 14 bases left between them. The CDR3 nucleotides are TGTGCCAGCAGTCCTATGGGGGCACCCACAGATACGCAGTATTTT. It specifies CASSPMGAPTDTQYF. The whole variable domain, remainder taken from reference TRBV28 and TRBJ2-3, is DVKVTQSSRYLVKRTGEKVFLECVQDMDHENMFWYRQDPGLGLRLIYFSYDVKMKEKGDIPEGYSVSREKKERFSLILESASTNQTSMYLCASSPMGAPTDTQYFGPGTRLTVL.

Of note for this clone: Sequence at one end of the junction differs from germline and may be a read error. The CDR3 loop reads CSSSFTTEFNEKLFF. The CDR3, as DNA: TGTTCCAGCAGCTTCACGACAGAGTTTAATGAAAAACTGTTTTTT. The chain joins TRBV7-9 to TRBJ1-4; possibly TRBD1 for D (5 bases). The CDR3 is made up of 15 amino acids. The germline gives CDR1 SEHNR, CDR2 FQNEAQ (reference sequence).

V usage is TRBV28 and J usage is TRBJ2-7; 9 nucleotides agree with TRBD1. V lost 4 bases and J lost 7; bases outside the gene matches: 11. This CDR3 comprises 15 residues. CDR1 is MDHEN and CDR2 is SYDVKM in the germline V gene. CDR3: CASSSTGTGTGEQYF. Here the CDR3 DNA reads TGTGCCAGCAGTTCCACCGGGACAGGGACGGGTGAGCAGTACTTC. Looking up the rest from reference TRBV28 and TRBJ2-7 gives the full variable domain: DVKVTQSSRYLVKRTGEKVFLECVQDMDHENMFWYRQDPGLGLRLIYFSYDVKMKEKGDIPEGYSVSREKKERFSLILESASTNQTSMYLCASSSTGTGTGEQYFGPGTRLTVT.

J is TRBJ2-7 and V is TRBV9; 8 positions match TRBD1. J gave up 7 bases and V 2 bases, and 5 bases lay outside the gene matches. Germline values: CDR1 SGDLS, CDR2 YYNGEE. The CDR3 covers 13 residues. The CDR3 reads CASSVAGTGEQYF. DNA for the CDR3: TGTGCCAGCAGCGTTGCCGGGACAGGTGAGCAGTACTTC.

The gene calls are TRBV5-1 and TRBJ2-3; the match to TRBD1 covers 7 bases. CDR3 length: 16 amino acids. The germline V gene encodes CDR1 SGHRS and CDR2 YFSETQ. V lost 4 bases to trimming and J lost 2 bases; unmatched junction nucleotides: 10. CDR3 residues: CASSILRDSHTDTQYF. Written as DNA, the CDR3 is TGCGCCAGCAGCATTCTCCGGGACAGCCACACAGATACGCAGTATTTT.

V gene TRBV10-3 combines with J gene TRBJ2-6; D perhaps matches TRBD2 (6 bases). V dropped 4 bases and J dropped 0 bases, with 7 bases sitting between them. Germline V gives CDR1 ENHRY, CDR2 SYGVKD. This CDR3 comprises 15 residues. Written as DNA, the CDR3 is TGTGCCATCAGTGCGGGGGACTCTGGGGCCAACGTCCTGACTTTC. This sequence encodes CAISAGDSGANVLTF.